The rows below give T cell receptor beta chains drawn from one sample of a study of B cell selection in AIRE deficiency. TCRdb keeps only in-frame clones here, not all; method: immunoSEQ multiplex PCR. This table holds about 18,000 clones, more than 85% found once. The source material was CD4+CD25+ Tregs sorted from PBMCs. These receptors were collected from a human donor in good health. Each CDR3 is given with its conserved first and last residue. A D gene is named only where the DNA matches it firmly. Expanded clones are given a class, and other clones once, few, many or no size at all.

size: NA; D: TRBD1; J: TRBJ2-4; V: TRBV10-3; CDR3: CAISESGQGAAKNIQYF; DNA: TGTGCCATCAGTGAGTCGGGACAGGGGGCGGCCAAAAACATTCAGTACTTC
size: NA; D: TRBD1; J: TRBJ1-2; V: TRBV10-3; CDR3: CAIRSGQGPYGYTF; DNA: TGTGCCATCAGAAGTGGACAGGGCCCCTATGGCTACACCTTC
size: NA; D: TRBD1; J: TRBJ2-2; V: TRBV28; CDR3: CASSPRTGGAGELFF; DNA: TGTGCCAGCAGTCCCCGGACAGGGGGGGCCGGGGAGCTGTTTTTT
size: NA; D: NA; J: TRBJ1-2; V: TRBV10-2; CDR3: CASRTGQRSYGYTF; DNA: TGCGCCAGCAGAACCGGACAGCGAAGCTATGGCTACACCTTC
size: NA; D: NA; J: TRBJ2-7; V: TRBV5-4; CDR3: CASSQTLGREQYF; DNA: TGTGCCAGCAGCCAGACGTTGGGTCGGGAGCAGTACTTC
size: NA; D: NA; J: TRBJ1-2; V: TRBV18; CDR3: CASSPRREISYGYTF; DNA: TGTGCCAGCTCACCACGGCGGGAAATTTCCTATGGCTACACCTTC
size: NA; D: NA; J: TRBJ2-3; V: TRBV6-1; CDR3: CASSRPGTDTQYF; DNA: TGTGCCAGCAGTAGACCCGGCACAGATACGCAGTATTTT
size: NA; D: NA; J: TRBJ1-2; V: TRBV7-9; CDR3: CASSLVGLNYGYTF; DNA: TGTGCCAGCAGCTTAGTAGGGCTCAACTATGGCTACACCTTC
size: once; D: NA; J: TRBJ1-4; V: TRBV6-6; CDR3: CASSWGGEKLFF; DNA: TGTGCCAGCAGCTGGGGGGGGGAAAAACTGTTTTTT
size: NA; D: NA; J: TRBJ1-2; V: TRBV28; CDR3: CASRLRGRPVGYTF; DNA: TGTGCCAGCAGACTCCGGGGGCGGCCGGTTGGCTACACCTTC
size: NA; D: NA; J: TRBJ2-7; V: TRBV7-9; CDR3: CASSPHGDLYEQYF; DNA: TGTGCCAGCAGCCCCCACGGGGACCTCTACGAGCAGTACTTC
size: NA; D: TRBD1; J: TRBJ2-1; V: TRBV11-2; CDR3: CASSSGGYEQFF; DNA: TGTGCCAGCAGCTCAGGGGGATATGAGCAGTTCTTC
size: NA; D: NA; J: TRBJ2-2; V: TRBV10-1; CDR3: CASSESIGPHTGELFF; DNA: TGCGCCAGCAGTGAGTCAATAGGGCCTCACACCGGGGAGCTGTTTTTT
size: NA; D: TRBD2; J: TRBJ2-2; V: TRBV28; CDR3: CASSLPSGRRELFF; DNA: TGTGCCAGCAGTTTACCTAGCGGGAGACGGGAGCTGTTTTTT
size: NA; D: TRBD2; J: TRBJ2-7; V: TRBV4-2; CDR3: CASSQATSEPYELLYF; DNA: TGTGCCAGCAGCCAAGCGACTAGCGAGCCCTACGAGTTACTGTACTTC
size: NA; D: NA; J: TRBJ1-1; V: TRBV11-3; CDR3: CASSLAGNTEAFF; DNA: TGTGCCAGCAGCTTAGCCGGGAACACTGAAGCTTTCTTT
size: NA; D: TRBD2; J: TRBJ2-2; V: TRBV11-1; CDR3: CASTQRELGTGELFF; DNA: TGTGCCAGCACCCAGCGGGAGCTGGGGACCGGGGAGCTGTTTTTT
size: NA; D: NA; J: TRBJ1-2; V: TRBV20-1; CDR3: CSATGHYGYTF; DNA: TGCAGTGCCACGGGCCACTATGGCTACACCTTC
size: NA; D: TRBD2; J: TRBJ2-1; V: TRBV7-9; CDR3: CASSLVRAGLYNEQFF; DNA: TGTGCCAGCAGCTTAGTTAGAGCGGGACTCTACAATGAGCAGTTCTTC
size: NA; D: NA; J: TRBJ2-2; V: TRBV19; CDR3: CASTGESRVGGELFF; DNA: TGTGCCAGTACCGGGGAGAGCAGGGTCGGCGGGGAGCTGTTTTTT
size: NA; D: NA; J: TRBJ2-1; V: TRBV27; CDR3: CASSRTRYYNEQFF; DNA: TGTGCCAGCTCCAGGACTCGTTACTACAATGAGCAGTTCTTC
size: NA; D: TRBD1; J: TRBJ1-5; V: TRBV2; CDR3: CASSGQGRHQPQHF; DNA: TGTGCCAGCAGTGGACAGGGACGGCATCAGCCCCAGCATTTT
size: NA; D: NA; J: TRBJ1-6; V: TRBV19; CDR3: CASSMVPHPMSLHF; DNA: TGTGCCAGTAGTATGGTGCCTCACCCGATGTCCCTCCACTTT
size: NA; D: TRBD2; J: TRBJ2-2; V: TRBV5-1; CDR3: CASSRGENTGELFF; DNA: TGCGCCAGCAGCCGGGGGGAAAACACCGGGGAGCTGTTTTTT
size: NA; D: NA; J: TRBJ1-1; V: TRBV29-1; CDR3: CSAAREGSGFF; DNA: TGCAGCGCCGCACGGGAGGGTTCGGGTTTCTTT
size: NA; D: NA; J: TRBJ1-5; V: TRBV7-2; CDR3: CASSYSSAQPQHF; DNA: TGTGCCAGCAGCTACTCGTCGGCTCAGCCCCAGCATTTT
size: once; D: NA; J: TRBJ1-1; V: TRBV18; CDR3: CASSGMNTEAFF; DNA: TGTGCCAGCTCAGGGATGAACACTGAAGCTTTCTTT
size: NA; D: NA; J: TRBJ2-7; V: TRBV6-6; CDR3: CASSRADEQYF; DNA: TGTGCCAGCAGCCGCGCGGACGAGCAGTACTTC
size: NA; D: TRBD1; J: TRBJ2-2; V: TRBV28; CDR3: CASSRTGYTTGELFF; DNA: TGTGCCAGCAGCCGGACAGGGTACACCACCGGGGAGCTGTTTTTT
size: NA; D: TRBD1; J: TRBJ1-6; V: TRBV6-5; CDR3: CASSLGQGYSPLHF; DNA: TGTGCCAGCAGTTTAGGACAGGGCTATTCACCCCTCCACTTT
size: NA; D: NA; J: TRBJ2-7; V: TRBV27; CDR3: CASSSTAFLRRQYF; DNA: TGTGCCAGCAGTAGTACAGCGTTCCTACGACGGCAGTACTTC
size: NA; D: NA; J: TRBJ1-6; V: TRBV6-1; CDR3: CASSASTGFDSPLHF; DNA: TGTGCCAGCAGTGCCTCGACAGGATTCGATTCACCCCTCCACTTT
size: NA; D: NA; J: TRBJ1-2; V: TRBV25-1; CDR3: CASSGNRVSNYGYTF; DNA: TGTGCCAGCAGTGGTAACAGGGTCTCTAACTATGGCTACACCTTC
size: NA; D: TRBD2; J: TRBJ2-1; V: TRBV5-1; CDR3: CASSYGLAGHYNEQFF; DNA: TGCGCCAGCAGCTATGGACTAGCGGGCCACTACAATGAGCAGTTCTTC
size: NA; D: TRBD1; J: TRBJ1-3; V: TRBV28; CDR3: CASSTGGAGNTIYF; DNA: TGTGCCAGCAGCACAGGGGGTGCTGGAAACACCATATATTTT
size: NA; D: NA; J: TRBJ1-1; V: TRBV7-6; CDR3: CASSLAGPSGTEAFF; DNA: TGTGCCAGCAGCTTAGCGGGCCCTTCGGGCACTGAAGCTTTCTTT
size: once; D: NA; J: TRBJ1-1; V: TRBV27; CDR3: CAIRGPTNTEAFF; DNA: TGTGCTATCAGGGGTCCGACGAACACTGAAGCTTTCTTT
size: NA; D: NA; J: TRBJ1-2; V: TRBV6-1; CDR3: CASATDKVVYGYTF; DNA: TGTGCCAGCGCTACGGACAAGGTCGTCTATGGCTACACCTTC
size: NA; D: TRBD2; J: TRBJ2-1; V: TRBV7-2; CDR3: CASSLAWAAGGNEQFF; DNA: TGTGCCAGCAGCTTAGCGTGGGCGGCCGGGGGGAATGAGCAGTTCTTC
size: NA; D: TRBD2; J: TRBJ2-3; V: TRBV7-9; CDR3: CASSSGTRPTDTQYF; DNA: TGTGCCAGCAGCTCCGGGACTAGACCCACAGATACGCAGTATTTT
size: NA; D: NA; J: TRBJ2-1; V: TRBV28; CDR3: CASSSPLHEQFF; DNA: TGTGCCAGCAGTTCGCCACTTCATGAGCAGTTCTTC
size: NA; D: NA; J: TRBJ2-7; V: TRBV29-1; CDR3: CSVEVGHEQYF; DNA: TGCAGCGTTGAAGTCGGGCACGAGCAGTACTTC
size: NA; D: TRBD2; J: TRBJ2-7; V: TRBV9; CDR3: CASSVGTSGIEQYF; DNA: TGTGCCAGCAGCGTAGGGACTAGCGGGATCGAGCAGTACTTC
size: NA; D: TRBD2; J: TRBJ2-1; V: TRBV13; CDR3: CASSSIAGGVNEQFF; DNA: TGTGCCAGCAGCTCAATAGCGGGAGGGGTCAATGAGCAGTTCTTC
size: NA; D: NA; J: TRBJ2-7; V: TRBV7-2; CDR3: CASSLIYEQYF; DNA: TGTGCCAGCAGCCTCATCTACGAGCAGTACTTC
size: NA; D: TRBD1; J: TRBJ1-6; V: TRBV7-2; CDR3: CASSFRDRVYSPLHF; DNA: TGTGCCAGCAGCTTCCGGGACAGGGTTTATTCACCCCTCCACTTT
size: NA; D: NA; J: TRBJ2-5; V: TRBV7-2; CDR3: CASSPQGTQYF; DNA: TGTGCCAGCAGCCCTCAAGGGACCCAGTACTTC
size: NA; D: NA; J: TRBJ2-7; V: TRBV6-5; CDR3: CASSYYNSYEQYF; DNA: TGTGCCAGCAGTTACTATAACTCCTACGAGCAGTACTTC
size: NA; D: NA; J: TRBJ2-7; V: TRBV6-5; CDR3: CASSYGREWNEQYF; DNA: TGTGCCAGCAGTTACGGTCGGGAGTGGAACGAGCAGTACTTC
size: NA; D: TRBD2; J: TRBJ2-3; V: TRBV5-1; CDR3: CASSDTWTSRGDTQYF; DNA: TGCGCCAGCAGCGATACTTGGACTAGCCGGGGAGATACGCAGTATTTT
size: NA; D: NA; J: TRBJ1-5; V: TRBV2; CDR3: CASSERQGNQPQHF; DNA: TGTGCCAGCAGTGAAAGGCAGGGAAATCAGCCCCAGCATTTT
size: NA; D: TRBD2; J: TRBJ2-5; V: TRBV7-9; CDR3: CASSLAGGETQYF; DNA: TGTGCCAGCAGCCTAGCGGGAGGAGAGACCCAGTACTTC
size: NA; D: NA; J: TRBJ1-5; V: TRBV28; CDR3: CAAGGRKPQHF; DNA: TGTGCCGCGGGGGGGCGAAAGCCCCAGCATTTT
size: NA; D: TRBD2; J: TRBJ2-1; V: TRBV5-1; CDR3: CASRLAVVYNEQFF; DNA: TGCGCCAGCAGACTAGCGGTAGTCTACAATGAGCAGTTCTTC
size: NA; D: NA; J: TRBJ2-4; V: TRBV4-2; CDR3: CASSQENIQYF; DNA: TGTGCCAGCAGCCAAGAAAACATTCAGTACTTC
size: few; D: TRBD1; J: TRBJ2-6; V: TRBV7-3; CDR3: CASSDRASGANVLTF; DNA: TGTGCCAGCAGCGACAGGGCCTCTGGGGCCAACGTCCTGACTTTC
size: NA; D: TRBD2; J: TRBJ2-1; V: TRBV11-2; CDR3: CASSRKAGGFYNEQFF; DNA: TGTGCCAGCAGCCGAAAAGCGGGAGGGTTCTACAATGAGCAGTTCTTC